The sample holds a few counts of the clone carrying this TCR beta chain. The sample belongs to a study of CD8 T cells in ankylosing spondylitis. This CDR3 is built from 15 residues. V was clipped by 5 bases and J by 7 bases; unmatched bases: 8. TCRdb re-analysed the 5' RACE reads in MiXCR, keeping a single row per CDR3 protein. The sample consists of 350,000 to 400,000 distinct CDR3 sequences, roughly 22% of them appearing once. The sample was blood, either unsorted or a sorted T cell fraction (not recorded which). The rearrangement joins TRBV12-3 or TRBV12-4 to TRBJ2-2, with 9 bases matching TRBD1. The receptor's source is a male donor with ankylosing spondylitis or in good health (not recorded which). CDR3 in amino acids: CASSPRDRVFGELFF. CDR3 coding DNA: TGTGCCAGCAGTCCCCGGGACAGGGTGTTCGGGGAGCTGTTTTTT.